This T cell receptor (beta chain) was sequenced during a study of graft-versus-host responses after intestinal transplantation. Findings and limits, study-wide: The recipient marrow held GvH clones, and some of them showed up first in ileum or blood.

CDR3 length: 14 residues. Germline values: CDR1 SGDLS, CDR2 YYNGEE. V dropped 7 bases and J dropped 1 base, with 15 bases sitting between them. On this clone: The antigen is unknown.

This table comes from immunoSEQ multiplex PCR, and its TCRdb copy is limited to in-frame clones, with some not included. The sample holds around 33,000 clones, around 96% seen once. This TCR was sampled from a human patient who received an intestinal transplant, so some T cells may come from the graft donor. The rearrangement uses TRBV9 and TRBJ2-7; D tentatively reads TRBD1 or TRBD2 (5 bases each). The starting material was PBMCs, obtained 16 days after intestinal transplant. The CDR3 sequence: CASATGDRSYEQYF. The CDR3 DNA sequence: TGTGCCAGCGCGACCGGGGACCGTTCCTACGAGCAGTACTTC.